This is a list of T cell receptor beta chains from one sample in a study of radiotherapy plus CTLA-4 blockade in lung cancer. Here immunoSEQ multiplex PCR was the method, and the copy in TCRdb shows in-frame clones only, minus some. The table shows roughly 13,000 clones, with about 89% occurring only once. This specimen consisted of peripheral blood, obtained from a patient treated with radiotherapy plus ipilimumab. The receptor source for this set is a human donor with non-small cell lung cancer that progressed on radiotherapy plus ipilimumab. Some clones in this sample may be carry-over from other donors' samples. The CDR3 runs from the conserved cysteine through the conserved F or W. The D gene is left open where the match is weak.

d_gene: TRBD1
j_gene: TRBJ2-3
v_gene: TRBV18
CDR3aa: CASSLTGSGADTQYF
CDR3nt: TGTGCCAGCTCCCTGACAGGGTCTGGGGCAGATACGCAGTATTTT

d_gene: NA
j_gene: TRBJ2-2
v_gene: TRBV4-3
CDR3aa: CASSQGAAGELFF
CDR3nt: TGCGCCAGCAGCCAAGGCGCGGCCGGGGAGCTGTTTTTT

d_gene: NA
j_gene: TRBJ2-1
v_gene: TRBV30
CDR3aa: CAIDRVYYNEQFF
CDR3nt: TGTGCCATAGACCGGGTTTACTACAATGAGCAGTTCTTC

d_gene: TRBD2
j_gene: TRBJ2-7
v_gene: TRBV5-1
CDR3aa: CASSLGGGPIYEQYF
CDR3nt: TGCGCCAGCAGCTTGGGCGGGGGGCCGATTTACGAGCAGTACTTC

d_gene: TRBD1
j_gene: TRBJ2-7
v_gene: TRBV7-2
CDR3aa: CASSKGQEPYEQYF
CDR3nt: TGTGCCAGCAGCAAAGGACAGGAGCCCTACGAGCAGTACTTC

d_gene: NA
j_gene: TRBJ2-1
v_gene: TRBV5-4
CDR3aa: CASSRQNNEQFF
CDR3nt: TGTGCCAGCAGCAGACAGAACAATGAGCAGTTCTTC

d_gene: TRBD1
j_gene: TRBJ1-5
v_gene: TRBV2
CDR3aa: CASSAGQYSNQPQHF
CDR3nt: TGTGCCAGCAGTGCGGGACAGTATAGCAATCAGCCCCAGCATTTT

d_gene: TRBD2
j_gene: TRBJ2-3
v_gene: TRBV6-5
CDR3aa: CATRVGGTDTQYF
CDR3nt: TGTGCCACCAGAGTGGGGGGGACAGATACGCAGTATTTT

d_gene: NA
j_gene: TRBJ1-1
v_gene: TRBV10-3
CDR3aa: CAISEGQGLEAFF
CDR3nt: TGTGCCATCAGTGAGGGTCAGGGATTAGAAGCTTTCTTT

d_gene: NA
j_gene: TRBJ1-5
v_gene: TRBV18
CDR3aa: CASSPTGNYNQPQHF
CDR3nt: TGTGCCAGCTCACCAACGGGTAATTACAATCAGCCCCAGCATTTT